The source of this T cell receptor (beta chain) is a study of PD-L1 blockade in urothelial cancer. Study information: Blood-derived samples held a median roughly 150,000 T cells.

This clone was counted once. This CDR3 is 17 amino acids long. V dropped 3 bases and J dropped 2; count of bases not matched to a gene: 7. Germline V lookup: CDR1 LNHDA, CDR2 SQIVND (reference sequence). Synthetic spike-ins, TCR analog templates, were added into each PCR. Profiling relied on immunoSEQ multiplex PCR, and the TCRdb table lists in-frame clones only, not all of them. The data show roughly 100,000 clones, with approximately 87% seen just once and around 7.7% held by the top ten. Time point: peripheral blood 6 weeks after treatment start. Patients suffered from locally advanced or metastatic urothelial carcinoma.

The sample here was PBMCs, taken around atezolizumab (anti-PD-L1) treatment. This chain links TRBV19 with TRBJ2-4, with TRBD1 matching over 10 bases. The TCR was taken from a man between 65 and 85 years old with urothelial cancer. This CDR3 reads CASSMSGTGDSKNIQYF. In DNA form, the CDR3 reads TGTGCCAGTAGTATGTCCGGGACAGGGGATTCCAAAAACATTCAGTACTTC.